Following are 23 T cell receptor beta chains from one sample sequenced in a study of blood T cell repertoires in COVID-19. TCRdb keeps only in-frame clones here, not all; method: immunoSEQ multiplex PCR. The data contain 150,000 to 190,000 clones, over 60% of them seen just once; the ten biggest clones take up roughly 3.7%. The sequenced sample consisted of peripheral blood. Every receptor here comes from a woman aged 80 or over with acute or convalescent COVID-19.

The genes are TRBV4-2 and TRBJ2-7; 8 nucleotides align to TRBD1. The V gene's germline CDR1 is LGHNA and CDR2 YNFKEQ. V gave up 6 bases and J gave up 5 bases; unmatched junction bases: 9. This CDR3 region has 14 residues. The CDR3 is CASSPGQVEDEQYF. As DNA, the CDR3 is TGTGCCAGCAGTCCGGGACAGGTTGAGGACGAGCAGTACTTC.

This chain's CDR3 is CASSLGTDPSTDTQYF. The CDR3 DNA reads as TGTGCCAGCAGCTTGGGGACAGACCCTAGCACAGATACGCAGTATTTT. This chain uses TRBV5-8 with TRBJ2-3; perhaps TRBD1 as D (6 bases). Deletions cut 0 bases from V and 0 bases from J, with 11 bases between. Germline loops: CDR1 SGHTS, CDR2 YDEGEE. The CDR3 has 16 amino acids.

The chain combines TRBV7-8 with TRBJ2-2, with 9 bases matching TRBD2. V trimming: 2 bases; J trimming: 6 bases; junction bases outside the gene matches: 4. Germline CDR1 and CDR2: SGHVS and FQNEAQ. There are 15 residues in the CDR3. The CDR3 loop is CASSLQGGRAGELFF. The CDR3 coding sequence is TGTGCCAGCAGCTTACAAGGCGGGAGGGCCGGGGAGCTGTTTTTT.

A few counts support this clone. The genes are TRBV6-5 and TRBJ2-1; 10 positions match TRBD1. Trimming took 6 bases from V and 9 from J; bases not matched to a gene: 11. Germline V gene sequence: CDR1 MNHEY, CDR2 SVGAGI. The CDR3 covers 15 residues. As DNA, the CDR3 is TGTGCCAGCAGCCTCCATAGGACAGGGGGGGTTGAGCAGTTCTTC. It specifies CASSLHRTGGVEQFF.

The V and J genes are TRBV11-2 and TRBJ2-3, with D perhaps TRBD2 (7 bases). The V and J ends lost 3 bases and 6 bases respectively, with 10 bases between them. Germline assignment: CDR1 SGHAT and CDR2 FQNNGV. This CDR3 region has 13 residues. The DNA of the CDR3 is TGTGCCAGCAGCTTGGGGGGGCGGGATACGCAGTATTTT. It codes for CASSLGGRDTQYF.

This chain connects TRBV10-3 to TRBJ2-1, with 8 positions matching TRBD1. In germline, CDR1 is ENHRY, CDR2 SYGVKD. The CDR3 is 16 residues long. Trimming cost V 4 bases and J 0 bases; bases outside gene matches: 5. As DNA, the CDR3 is TGTGCCATCAGTGGGACAGGGACAGCCTCCTACAATGAGCAGTTCTTC. Translated: CAISGTGTASYNEQFF.

The chain joins TRBV19 to TRBJ1-2; the match to TRBD1 covers 9 bases. V lost 3 bases to trimming and J lost 2 bases; unmatched junction nucleotides: 4. The CDR3 covers 15 residues. Germline V lookup: CDR1 LNHDA, CDR2 SQIVND (reference sequence). As DNA, the CDR3 is TGTGCCAGTAGTATGGGGGACAGGGCCAACTATGGCTACACCTTC. It translates to CASSMGDRANYGYTF.

The chain uses TRBV7-8 and TRBJ1-5; D gene unclear. This CDR3 region has 15 residues. Germline CDR1 and CDR2: SGHVS and FQNEAQ. V lost 3 bases to trimming and J lost 1 base, with 10 bases between them. CDR3: CASSLGRVSNQPQHF. In DNA form, the CDR3 reads TGTGCCAGCAGCTTGGGGAGGGTCAGCAATCAGCCCCAGCATTTT.

V usage is TRBV10-3 and J usage is TRBJ1-4; weak D call: TRBD1 (5 bases). V lost 8 bases to trimming and J lost 5 bases, with 15 bases between them. CDR3 length equals 14 residues. Germline V CDR1 and CDR2: ENHRY, SYGVKD. DNA for the CDR3: TGTGCCATCTCAAGAGGGACTGGGAATGAAAAACTGTTTTTT. Translation gives CAISRGTGNEKLFF.

Only a few counts were recorded for this clone. The V and J genes are TRBV5-6 and TRBJ1-5; 8 nucleotides match TRBD1. This CDR3 is 14 amino acids long. The V gene end was trimmed by 3 bases and the J gene end by 6 bases; junction bases not matched to a gene: 5. Germline V gene sequence: CDR1 SGHDT, CDR2 YYEEEE. Here the CDR3 reads CASSSGQGGQPQHF. The CDR3, as DNA: TGTGCCAGCAGCTCCGGACAGGGTGGTCAGCCCCAGCATTTT.

V and J are TRBV13 and TRBJ2-7; 7 positions agree with TRBD1. The ends lost 5 bases at V and 3 bases at J; junction bases unmatched: 7. Germline CDR1 reads PRHDT; CDR2 reads FYEKMQ (reference sequence). This CDR3 contains 14 residues. The CDR3 nucleotides read TGTGCCAGCAGCCCCGGGACAGCTAACTACGAGCAGTACTTC. This gives the protein CASSPGTANYEQYF.

The chain carries TRBV30 and TRBJ1-1; perhaps TRBD1 as D (6 bases). The length of the CDR3 is 16 residues. The germline V and J ends were trimmed by 3 bases and 2 bases, with 19 bases remaining between them. The germline V gene encodes CDR1 GTSNPN and CDR2 SVGIG (reference sequence). The CDR3, as DNA: TGTGCCTGGAGAACAGGGTCAGGGACCCTCAACACTGAAGCTTTCTTT. It specifies CAWRTGSGTLNTEAFF.

This chain connects TRBV3-1 (or the pseudogene TRBV3-2) to TRBJ2-1; D is unresolved. Germline CDR1 LGHDT, CDR2 YNNKEL (reference sequence). Trimming took off 0 bases at V and 2 bases at J, with 8 bases between the two ends. The CDR3 has 15 residues. The CDR3 DNA sequence: TGTGCCAGCAGCCAAGAACCCAGGACCTACAATGAGCAGTTCTTC. The encoded protein is CASSQEPRTYNEQFF.

The chain carries TRBV12-3 or TRBV12-4 and TRBJ1-1; D gene uncertain. V lost 2 bases and J lost 1, with 5 bases in between. CDR3 length: 13 amino acids. The CDR3 DNA follows: TGTGCCAGCAGTTTACTAAGGAACACTGAAGCTTTCTTT. It translates to CASSLLRNTEAFF.

The chain uses TRBV2 and TRBJ1-6; 8 nucleotides agree with TRBD1. The trim removed 3 bases at V and 9 bases at J, leaving 7 bases unmatched. Germline V gene sequence: CDR1 SNHLY, CDR2 FYNNEI. This CDR3 has 15 residues. CDR3: CASSETGADVSPLHF. The CDR3, as DNA: TGTGCCAGCAGTGAGACAGGGGCCGACGTTTCACCCCTCCACTTT.

The chain joins TRBV7-7 to TRBJ2-2, with 8 bases lining up with TRBD1. CDR1 and CDR2 from the germline V gene are SSHAT and FNYEAQ (reference sequence). There are 15 residues in the CDR3. The V gene end was trimmed by 5 bases and the J gene end by 2 bases; junction bases not matched to a gene: 4. CDR3 region: CASSPGGLNTGELFF. CDR3 DNA sequence: TGTGCCAGCAGCCCAGGGGGCCTAAACACCGGGGAGCTGTTTTTT.

This rearrangement joins TRBV7-8 to TRBJ2-5, with 14 bases matching TRBD2. The CDR3 is 17 residues long. V was pared by 6 bases and J by 4 bases, with 10 bases of the junction left unmatched. Germline assignment: CDR1 SGHVS and CDR2 FQNEAQ. The CDR3: CASRPGTSGSRVETQYF. The CDR3 DNA follows: TGTGCCAGCAGGCCCGGGACTAGCGGGAGCCGTGTAGAGACCCAGTACTTC.

V is TRBV3-1 (or the pseudogene TRBV3-2) and J is TRBJ2-1; tentative D call: TRBD1 (6 bases). V was trimmed by 1 base and J by 4 bases, leaving 14 bases between them. Per germline, CDR1 LGHDT and CDR2 YNNKEL (reference sequence). The CDR3 extends over 16 amino acids. The CDR3 loop is CASSQGDTITYNEQFF. The CDR3 DNA reads TGTGCCAGCAGCCAAGGGGACACCATTACTTACAATGAGCAGTTCTTC.

The chain joins TRBV25-1 to TRBJ2-7; D might be TRBD1 (5 bases). Germline-derived CDR1 and CDR2 are MGHDK and SYGVNS. Trimming shortened V by 3 bases and J by 2 bases, and 8 bases separated the two germline ends. The CDR3 is 13 residues long. Here the CDR3 DNA reads TGTGCCAGCAGTGACGACAGTACCTACGAGCAGTACTTC. Protein product: CASSDDSTYEQYF.

In this sample, this clone turned up a few times. This chain joins TRBV27 and TRBJ1-2; D unresolved. The CDR3 runs to 14 residues. The V gene's germline CDR1 is MNHEY and CDR2 SMNVEV (reference sequence). The V gene lost 5 bases and the J gene lost 5 bases, with 15 bases spanning the gap. CDR3 coding DNA: TGTGCCAGCAGTCCGAACGACAACACTTATGGCTACACCTTC. Protein product: CASSPNDNTYGYTF.

The V call is TRBV19, the J call TRBJ1-2, with 7 bases lining up with TRBD1. The CDR3 loop spans 14 amino acids. V was clipped by 7 bases and J by 7 bases; unmatched bases: 12. CDR1 is LNHDA and CDR2 is SQIVND in the germline V gene (reference sequence). CDR3 region: CASTSPDRVSGYTF. In DNA form, the CDR3 reads TGTGCCAGTACCTCCCCCGACAGGGTTAGTGGCTACACCTTC.

CDR3 sequence reads: CAWLQGGWNTEAFF. Written as DNA, the CDR3 is TGTGCCTGGCTACAGGGGGGCTGGAACACTGAAGCTTTCTTT. The rearrangement joins TRBV30 to TRBJ1-1, with 8 bases identical to TRBD1. The length of the CDR3 is 14 residues. V was clipped by 5 bases and J by 1 base; unmatched bases: 6. Germline V gene lookup returns CDR1 GTSNPN and CDR2 SVGIG (reference sequence).

This chain links TRBV19 with TRBJ2-4, with TRBD1 matching over 8 bases. Germline loops: CDR1 LNHDA, CDR2 SQIVND (reference sequence). The CDR3 is made up of 16 amino acids. Losses at the gene ends were 4 bases for V and 0 bases for J; bases not matched to a gene: 5. CDR3 sequence: CASSRGTGLAKNIQYF. In nucleotides, the CDR3 is TGTGCCAGTAGTAGAGGGACAGGACTAGCCAAAAACATTCAGTACTTC.